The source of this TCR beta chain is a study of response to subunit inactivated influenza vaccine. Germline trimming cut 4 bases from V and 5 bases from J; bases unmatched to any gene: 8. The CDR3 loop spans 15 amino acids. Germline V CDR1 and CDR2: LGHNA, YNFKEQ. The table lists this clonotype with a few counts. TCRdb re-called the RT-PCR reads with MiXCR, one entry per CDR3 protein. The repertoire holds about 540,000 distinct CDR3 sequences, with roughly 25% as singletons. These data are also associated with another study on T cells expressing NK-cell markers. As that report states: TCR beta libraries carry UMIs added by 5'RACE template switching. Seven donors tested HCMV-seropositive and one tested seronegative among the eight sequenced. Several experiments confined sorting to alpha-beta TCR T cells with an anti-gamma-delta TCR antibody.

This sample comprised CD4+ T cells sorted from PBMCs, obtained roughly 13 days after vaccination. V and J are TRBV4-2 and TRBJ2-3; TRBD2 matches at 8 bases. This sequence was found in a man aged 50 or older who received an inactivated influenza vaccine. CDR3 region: CASSRSGGVQDTQYF. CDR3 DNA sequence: TGTGCCAGCAGCCGAAGCGGGGGTGTTCAAGATACGCAGTATTTT.